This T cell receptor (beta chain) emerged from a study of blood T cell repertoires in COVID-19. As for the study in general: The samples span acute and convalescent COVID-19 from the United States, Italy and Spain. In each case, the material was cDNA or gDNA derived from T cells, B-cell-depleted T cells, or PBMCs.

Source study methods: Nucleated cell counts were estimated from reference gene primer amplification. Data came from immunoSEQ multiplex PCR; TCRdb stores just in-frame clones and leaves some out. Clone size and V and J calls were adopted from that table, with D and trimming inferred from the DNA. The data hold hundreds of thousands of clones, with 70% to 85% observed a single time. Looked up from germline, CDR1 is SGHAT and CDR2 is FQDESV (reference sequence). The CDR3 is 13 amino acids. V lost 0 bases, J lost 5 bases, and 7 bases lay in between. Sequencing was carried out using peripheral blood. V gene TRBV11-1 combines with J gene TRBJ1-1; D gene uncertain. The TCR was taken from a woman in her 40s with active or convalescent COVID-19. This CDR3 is CASSLAGETEAFF. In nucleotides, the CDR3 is TGTGCCAGCAGCTTAGCTGGGGAGACTGAAGCTTTCTTT.